A single sample is the source of the 9 T cell receptor beta chains below, sequenced in a study of blood T cell repertoires in COVID-19. TCRdb keeps only in-frame clones here, not all; method: immunoSEQ multiplex PCR. The top ten hold more than 7% of the sample, which has some 260,000 clones, roughly 80% seen once. Specimen: peripheral blood. These receptors were collected from a man older than 75 with acute or convalescent COVID-19.

This clone was counted a few times. V is TRBV27 and J is TRBJ1-2, with D unclear. The CDR3 covers 12 residues. Germline V gene lookup returns CDR1 MNHEY and CDR2 SMNVEV (reference sequence). The ends were cut back, 6 bases at V and 6 bases at J, with 11 bases in the middle. CDR3 sequence reads: CASSGSGHGYTF. As DNA, the CDR3 is TGTGCCAGCAGCGGGAGCGGGCATGGCTACACCTTC.

This clone is a singleton in its sample. V is TRBV19 and J is TRBJ2-5, with TRBD1 matching over 9 bases. Germline V gene sequence: CDR1 LNHDA, CDR2 SQIVND (reference sequence). The ends lost 3 bases at V and 5 bases at J; junction bases unmatched: 10. The CDR3 has 16 residues. As DNA, the CDR3 is TGTGCCAGTAGTATGACAGGGGGTGCACGGAGGGAGACCCAGTACTTC. Translation gives CASSMTGGARRETQYF.

This sequence joins TRBV27 and TRBJ1-6; TRBD1 matches 7 bases. The CDR3 is 12 amino acids. Germline CDR1 MNHEY, CDR2 SMNVEV (reference sequence). V lost 4 bases to trimming and J lost 11 bases; unmatched junction nucleotides: 2. For the CDR3, the DNA is TGTGCCAGCAGTTCACAGGGGACACCCCTCCACTTT. Its protein is CASSSQGTPLHF.

This clone is a singleton in its sample. V and J are TRBV30 and TRBJ1-5; TRBD1 is a possible D gene (6 bases). Germline lookup yields CDR1 GTSNPN and CDR2 SVGIG (reference sequence). The V end was cut by 2 bases, the J end by 4 bases, with 15 bases between. The CDR3 covers 15 residues. CDR3 sequence reads: CAWSFIGQRNQPQHF. As DNA, the CDR3 is TGTGCCTGGAGTTTTATTGGACAGAGAAATCAGCCCCAGCATTTT.

The J gene is TRBJ2-3, the V gene TRBV5-1, with TRBD1 identical over 8 bases. V was clipped by 4 bases and J by 0 bases; unmatched bases: 4. Per the germline V gene, CDR1 is SGHRS and CDR2 is YFSETQ. This CDR3 comprises 15 residues. The CDR3 coding sequence is TGCGCCAGCAGCCGGGACAGGTTGAGCACAGATACGCAGTATTTT. Its translation: CASSRDRLSTDTQYF.

The chain uses TRBV5-1 and TRBJ2-5; TRBD2 matches at 10 bases. The CDR3 is 15 amino acids. Germline CDR1 is SGHRS and CDR2 is YFSETQ. V lost 1 base, J lost 5 bases, and 5 bases stayed unmatched. The CDR3 protein is CASSLSSGSWETQYF. CDR3 DNA sequence: TGCGCCAGCAGCTTGTCTAGCGGGAGCTGGGAGACCCAGTACTTC.

The chain links TRBV6-5 to TRBJ2-7; 7 bases map to TRBD1. CDR1 and CDR2 (germline): MNHEY, SVGAGI. This CDR3 spans 12 amino acids. The junction had 8 bases not matched to a gene; V was cut back by 6 bases and J by 9 bases. The CDR3 coding sequence is TGTGCCAGCAGCGAGGACAGGATGGGGCAGTACTTC. Protein sequence: CASSEDRMGQYF.

J is TRBJ1-2 and V is TRBV4-1; D gene uncertain. V was pared by 4 bases and J by 0 bases, with 12 bases between. This CDR3 is built from 15 residues. From germline, CDR1 is MGHRA and CDR2 YSYEKL. The CDR3 bases are TGCGCCAGCAGCCCCCAAGCCGGAGCTAACTATGGCTACACCTTC. It is translated as CASSPQAGANYGYTF.

V and J are TRBV4-1 and TRBJ1-1; D is unresolved. Germline values: CDR1 MGHRA, CDR2 YSYEKL. This CDR3 contains 17 residues. The V end lost 0 bases, the J end lost 3 bases, and 17 bases lay between the germline ends. CDR3 nucleotide sequence: TGCGCCAGCAGCCAAGATCGCGCGGGCCCACGGGACACTGAAGCTTTCTTT. This translates into CASSQDRAGPRDTEAFF.